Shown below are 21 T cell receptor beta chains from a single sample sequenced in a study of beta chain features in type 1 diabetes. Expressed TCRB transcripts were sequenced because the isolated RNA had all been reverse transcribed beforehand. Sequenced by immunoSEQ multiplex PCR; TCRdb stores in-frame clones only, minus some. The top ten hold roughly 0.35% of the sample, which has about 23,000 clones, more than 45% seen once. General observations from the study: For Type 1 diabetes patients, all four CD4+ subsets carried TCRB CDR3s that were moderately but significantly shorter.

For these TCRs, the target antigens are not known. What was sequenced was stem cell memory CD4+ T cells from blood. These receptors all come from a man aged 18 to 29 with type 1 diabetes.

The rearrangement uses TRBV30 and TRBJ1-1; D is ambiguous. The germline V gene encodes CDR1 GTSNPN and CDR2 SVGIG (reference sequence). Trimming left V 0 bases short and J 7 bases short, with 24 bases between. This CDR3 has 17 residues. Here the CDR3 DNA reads TGTGCCTGGAGTGTGCGTTGGAGCCCGAGAGGCGGCGGTGAAGCTTTCTTT. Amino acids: CAWSVRWSPRGGGEAFF.

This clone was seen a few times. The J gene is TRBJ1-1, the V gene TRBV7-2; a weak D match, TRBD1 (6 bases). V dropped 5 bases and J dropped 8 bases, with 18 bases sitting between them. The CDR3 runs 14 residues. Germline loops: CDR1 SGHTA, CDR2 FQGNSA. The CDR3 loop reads CASSTDRTNKEAFF. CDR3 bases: TGTGCCAGCAGCACCGACAGGACAAATAAAGAAGCTTTCTTT.

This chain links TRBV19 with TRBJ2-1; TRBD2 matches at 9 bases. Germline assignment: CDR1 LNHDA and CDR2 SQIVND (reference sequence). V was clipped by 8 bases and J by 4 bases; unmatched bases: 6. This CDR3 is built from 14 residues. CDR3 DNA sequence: TGTGCCAGTCGTAGCGGGGGCCGGTACAATGAGCAGTTCTTC. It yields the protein CASRSGGRYNEQFF.

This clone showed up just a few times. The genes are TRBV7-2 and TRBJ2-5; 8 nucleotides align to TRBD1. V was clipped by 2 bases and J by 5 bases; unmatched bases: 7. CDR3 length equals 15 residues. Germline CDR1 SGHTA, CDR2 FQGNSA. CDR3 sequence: CASSLRGQVRETQYF. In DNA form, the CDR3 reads TGTGCCAGCAGCTTAAGGGGACAGGTTCGGGAGACCCAGTACTTC.

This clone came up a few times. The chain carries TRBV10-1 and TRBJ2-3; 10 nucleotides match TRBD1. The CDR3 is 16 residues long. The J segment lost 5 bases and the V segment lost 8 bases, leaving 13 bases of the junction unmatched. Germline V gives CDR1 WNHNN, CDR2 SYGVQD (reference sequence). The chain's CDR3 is CASPSGTGAVEDTQYF. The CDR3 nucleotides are TGCGCCAGCCCCTCCGGGACAGGGGCCGTCGAAGATACGCAGTATTTT.

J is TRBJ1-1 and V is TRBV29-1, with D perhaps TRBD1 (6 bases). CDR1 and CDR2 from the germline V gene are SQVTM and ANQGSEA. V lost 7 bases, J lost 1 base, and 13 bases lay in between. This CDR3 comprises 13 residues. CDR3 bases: TGCAGCGGGGCGGGGGGCAGGAACACTGAAGCTTTCTTT. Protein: CSGAGGRNTEAFF.

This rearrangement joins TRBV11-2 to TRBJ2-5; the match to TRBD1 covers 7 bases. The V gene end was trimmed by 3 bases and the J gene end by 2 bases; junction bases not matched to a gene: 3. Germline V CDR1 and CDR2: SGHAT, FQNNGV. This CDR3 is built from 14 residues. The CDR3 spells CASSLPGGQETQYF. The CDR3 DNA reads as TGTGCCAGCAGCTTGCCAGGGGGTCAAGAGACCCAGTACTTC.

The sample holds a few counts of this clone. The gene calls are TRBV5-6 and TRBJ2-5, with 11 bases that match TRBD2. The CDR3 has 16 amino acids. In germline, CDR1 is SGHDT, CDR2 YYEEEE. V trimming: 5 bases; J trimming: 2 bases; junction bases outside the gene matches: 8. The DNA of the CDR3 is TGTGCCAGCAGGCCGACCGGGACTAGCGGTCAAGAGACCCAGTACTTC. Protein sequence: CASRPTGTSGQETQYF.

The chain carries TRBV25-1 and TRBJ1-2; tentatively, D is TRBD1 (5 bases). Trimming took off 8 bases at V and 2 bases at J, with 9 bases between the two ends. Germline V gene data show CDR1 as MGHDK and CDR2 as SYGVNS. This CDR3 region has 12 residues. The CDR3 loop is CASADTNYGYTF. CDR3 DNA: TGTGCCAGCGCGGACACGAACTATGGCTACACCTTC.

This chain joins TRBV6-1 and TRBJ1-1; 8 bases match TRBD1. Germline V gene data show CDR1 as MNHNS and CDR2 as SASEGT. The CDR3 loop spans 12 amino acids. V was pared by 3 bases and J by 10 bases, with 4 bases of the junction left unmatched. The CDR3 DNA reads TGTGCCAGCAGTGACGACAGGGGATCAGCTTTCTTT. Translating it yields CASSDDRGSAFF.

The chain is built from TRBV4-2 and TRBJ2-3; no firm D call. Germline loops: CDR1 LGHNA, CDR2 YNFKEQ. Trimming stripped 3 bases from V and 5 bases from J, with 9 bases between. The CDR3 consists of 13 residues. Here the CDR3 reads CASSQASGDTQYF. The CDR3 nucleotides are TGTGCCAGCAGCCAGGCCTCAGGAGATACGCAGTATTTT.

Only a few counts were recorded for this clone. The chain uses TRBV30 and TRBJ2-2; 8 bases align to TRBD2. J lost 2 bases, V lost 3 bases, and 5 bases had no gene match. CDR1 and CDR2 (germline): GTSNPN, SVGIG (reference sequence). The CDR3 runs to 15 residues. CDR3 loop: CAWRLTSVNTGELFF. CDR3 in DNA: TGTGCCTGGAGGCTGACTAGCGTTAACACCGGGGAGCTGTTTTTT.

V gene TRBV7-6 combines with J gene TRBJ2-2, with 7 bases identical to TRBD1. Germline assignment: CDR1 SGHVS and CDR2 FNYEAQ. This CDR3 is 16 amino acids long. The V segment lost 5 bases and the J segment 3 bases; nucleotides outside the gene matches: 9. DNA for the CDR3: TGTGCCAGCAGCCCGAACAGGGGACAGCACACCGGGGAGCTGTTTTTT. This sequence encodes CASSPNRGQHTGELFF.

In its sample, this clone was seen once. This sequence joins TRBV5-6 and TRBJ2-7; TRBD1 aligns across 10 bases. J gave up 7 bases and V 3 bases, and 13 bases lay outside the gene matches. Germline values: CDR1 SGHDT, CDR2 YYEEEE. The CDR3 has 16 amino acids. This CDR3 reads CASSSGRDRGVSEQYF. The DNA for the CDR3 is TGTGCCAGCAGCTCCGGGAGGGACAGGGGAGTGTCTGAGCAGTACTTC.

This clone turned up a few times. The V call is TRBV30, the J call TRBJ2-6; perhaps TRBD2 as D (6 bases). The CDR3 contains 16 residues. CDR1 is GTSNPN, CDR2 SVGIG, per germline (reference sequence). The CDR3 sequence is CAFTGTAISGANVLTF. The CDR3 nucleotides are TGTGCTTTTACCGGGACTGCGATCTCTGGGGCCAACGTCCTGACTTTC.

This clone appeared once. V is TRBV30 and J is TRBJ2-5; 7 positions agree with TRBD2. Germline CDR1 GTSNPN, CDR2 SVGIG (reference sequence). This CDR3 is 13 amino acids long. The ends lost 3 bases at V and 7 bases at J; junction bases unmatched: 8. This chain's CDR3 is CAWSRRGVGTQYF. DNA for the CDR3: TGTGCCTGGAGCCGCCGGGGGGTCGGGACCCAGTACTTC. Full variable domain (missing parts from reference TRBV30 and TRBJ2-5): SQTIHQWPATLVQPVGSPLSLECTVEGTSNPNLYWYRQAAGRGLQLLFYSVGIGQISSEVPQNLSASRPQDRQFILSSKKLLLSDSGFYLCAWSRRGVGTQYFGPGTRLLVL.

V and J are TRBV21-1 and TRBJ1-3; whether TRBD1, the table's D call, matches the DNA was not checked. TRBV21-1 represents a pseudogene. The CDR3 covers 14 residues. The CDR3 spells CASPRGASGNTIYF. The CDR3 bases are TGTGCCAGCCCCAGGGGCGCCTCTGGAAACACCATATATTTT.

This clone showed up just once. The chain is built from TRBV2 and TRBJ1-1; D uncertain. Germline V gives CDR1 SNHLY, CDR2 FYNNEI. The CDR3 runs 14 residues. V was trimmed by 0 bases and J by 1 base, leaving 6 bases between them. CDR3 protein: CASSEASRNTEAFF. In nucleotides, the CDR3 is TGTGCCAGCAGTGAAGCGAGTAGGAACACTGAAGCTTTCTTT.

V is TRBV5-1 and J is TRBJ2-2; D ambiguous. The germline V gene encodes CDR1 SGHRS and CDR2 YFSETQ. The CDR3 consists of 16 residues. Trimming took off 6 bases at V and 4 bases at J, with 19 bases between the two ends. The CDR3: CASTLSATVRTGELFF. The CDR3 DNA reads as TGCGCCAGCACCCTTTCCGCTACAGTTCGCACCGGGGAGCTGTTTTTT.

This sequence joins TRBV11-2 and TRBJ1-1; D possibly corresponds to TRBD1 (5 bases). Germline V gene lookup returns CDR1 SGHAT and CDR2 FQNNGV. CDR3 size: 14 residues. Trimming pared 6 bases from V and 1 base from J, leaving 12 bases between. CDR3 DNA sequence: TGTGCCAGCAGTCTGGGACTTCCGAACACTGAAGCTTTCTTT. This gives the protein CASSLGLPNTEAFF. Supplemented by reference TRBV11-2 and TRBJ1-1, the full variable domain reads EAGVAQSPRYKIIEKRQSVAFWCNPISGHATLYWYQQILGQGPKLLIQFQNNGVVDDSQLPKDRFSAERLKGVDSTLKIQPAKLEDSAVYLCASSLGLPNTEAFFGQGTRLTVV.

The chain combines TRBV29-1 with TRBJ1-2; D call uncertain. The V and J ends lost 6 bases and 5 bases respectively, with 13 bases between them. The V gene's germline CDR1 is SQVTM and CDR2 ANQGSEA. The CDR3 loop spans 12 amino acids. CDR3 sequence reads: CSVQHITYGYTF. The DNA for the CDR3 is TGCAGCGTACAGCATATAACTTATGGCTACACCTTC.